A single sample gave rise to the 20 T cell receptor beta chains below, sequenced in a study of blood T cell repertoires in COVID-19. The data were produced by immunoSEQ multiplex PCR, yet TCRdb's version contains in-frame clones alone and is incomplete. The data hold over 80,000 clones, with 90% to 95% observed a single time. The specimen sequenced was peripheral blood. These receptors were collected from a man aged 55 to 70 with acute or convalescent COVID-19.

The V gene is TRBV2, the J gene TRBJ2-7, with D perhaps TRBD2 (5 bases). Germline CDR1 SNHLY, CDR2 FYNNEI. The CDR3 length is 11 residues. V shed 7 bases and J shed 7 bases, with 11 bases lying between them. CDR3 region: CASKGSGEQYF. As DNA, the CDR3 is TGTGCCAGCAAAGGCTCGGGGGAGCAGTACTTC.

The chain carries TRBV5-1 and TRBJ1-1, with D maybe TRBD1 (6 bases). Trimming stripped 0 bases from V and 1 base from J, with 7 bases between. The CDR3 has 14 amino acids. The V gene's germline CDR1 is SGHRS and CDR2 YFSETQ. CDR3 loop: CASSLGGGNTEAFF. The CDR3 coding sequence is TGCGCCAGCAGCTTGGGAGGGGGGAACACTGAAGCTTTCTTT.

The rearrangement uses TRBV27 and TRBJ2-7; tentatively, D is TRBD2 (5 bases). The CDR3 spans 13 residues. V was cut by 2 bases and J by 3 bases, with 8 bases left in between. The germline gives CDR1 MNHEY, CDR2 SMNVEV (reference sequence). The CDR3 sequence is CASSLGRGYEQYF. CDR3 DNA sequence: TGTGCCAGCAGTTTAGGGAGAGGCTACGAGCAGTACTTC.

The chain has TRBV10-2 and TRBJ2-7; TRBD2 matches 9 bases. Germline loops: CDR1 WSHSY, CDR2 SAAADI. This CDR3 is built from 15 residues. V was pared by 4 bases and J by 7 bases, with 11 bases of the junction left unmatched. Here the CDR3 DNA reads TGCGCCAGCAGTGGACGGCGGGAGGGCCCAAGTGAGCAGTACTTC. Protein: CASSGRREGPSEQYF.

The V and J genes are TRBV6-1 and TRBJ2-7, with D perhaps TRBD2 (5 bases). The V gene's germline CDR1 is MNHNS and CDR2 SASEGT. V lost 7 bases and J 0 bases, leaving 16 bases between the germline ends. The CDR3 covers 15 residues. This CDR3 is CASTPVGISSYEQYF. CDR3 in DNA: TGTGCCAGCACCCCCGTCGGGATTAGCTCCTACGAGCAGTACTTC.

This clone was seen just once. This chain uses TRBV30 with TRBJ2-5, with TRBD2 matching 12 bases. Trimming took 3 bases from V and 5 from J; bases not matched to a gene: 7. The CDR3 covers 15 residues. The V gene's germline CDR1 is GTSNPN and CDR2 SVGIG (reference sequence). The CDR3 coding sequence is TGTGCCTGGAGCTTACTAGCGGGAGGAGGGGAGACCCAGTACTTC. Protein product: CAWSLLAGGGETQYF. Together with reference TRBV30 and TRBJ2-5, the CDR3 gives the full variable domain: SQTIHQWPATLVQPVGSPLSLECTVEGTSNPNLYWYRQAAGRGLQLLFYSVGIGQISSEVPQNLSASRPQDRQFILSSKKLLLSDSGFYLCAWSLLAGGGETQYFGPGTRLLVL.

The genes are TRBV19 and TRBJ2-7, with D tentatively TRBD2 (6 bases). V lost 4 bases, J lost 1 base, and 14 bases lay in between. CDR1 LNHDA and CDR2 SQIVND come from the germline V gene (reference sequence). The CDR3 runs 15 residues. CDR3 sequence (DNA): TGTGCCAGTAGTAAGCGGGCCACGACTTCCTACGAGCAGTACTTC. It encodes CASSKRATTSYEQYF.

The gene calls are TRBV7-2 and TRBJ2-3; unclear D gene. With 2 bases removed from V and 4 bases from J, the gap between germline ends came to 4 bases. Germline loops: CDR1 SGHTA, CDR2 FQGNSA. The CDR3 runs 12 residues. For the CDR3, the DNA is TGTGCCAGCAGCTTAATCGCAGATACGCAGTATTTT. Translated, it gives CASSLIADTQYF.

CDR3 residues: CASSKPQGTEAFF. CDR3 sequence (DNA): TGTGCCAGCAGCAAGCCTCAGGGGACTGAAGCTTTCTTT. The chain employs TRBV6-5 and TRBJ1-1; tentative D call: TRBD1 (6 bases). The CDR3 runs to 13 residues. Germline V gene data show CDR1 as MNHEY and CDR2 as SVGAGI. Trimming pared 6 bases from V and 5 bases from J, leaving 13 bases between.

This clone showed up just once. The chain joins TRBV6-5 to TRBJ1-3; 8 positions match TRBD1. Germline V gives CDR1 MNHEY, CDR2 SVGAGI. Trimming took 4 bases from V and 2 from J; bases not matched to a gene: 1. The CDR3 has 14 amino acids. In DNA, the CDR3 is TGTGCCAGCAGTTCACAGGGGGCTGGAAACACCATATATTTT. This codes for CASSSQGAGNTIYF.

This chain links TRBV29-1 with TRBJ1-3, with D possibly matching TRBD1 (6 bases). The CDR3 sequence is 16 residues long. Germline V lookup: CDR1 SQVTM, CDR2 ANQGSEA. V shed 4 bases and J shed 2 bases, with 18 bases lying between them. Here the CDR3 reads CSVAGGPIETGNTIYF. DNA of the CDR3: TGCAGCGTTGCCGGGGGGCCCATCGAGACTGGAAACACCATATATTTT.

The chain couples TRBV7-2 to TRBJ2-1; D is possibly TRBD1 (7 bases). CDR1 SGHTA and CDR2 FQGNSA come from the germline V gene. V gave up 0 bases and J gave up 9 bases, with 21 bases separating them. This CDR3 spans 17 amino acids. The DNA of the CDR3 is TGTGCCAGCAGCTTAGCGCTAGCGTCAAGTCAGGGGGGTGAGCAGTTCTTC. This sequence encodes CASSLALASSQGGEQFF.

V gene TRBV13 combines with J gene TRBJ2-3; 7 bases are shared with TRBD1. V trimming: 3 bases; J trimming: 2 bases; junction bases outside the gene matches: 2. CDR3 length: 14 residues. Germline CDR1 and CDR2: PRHDT and FYEKMQ (reference sequence). The CDR3 is CASSFGTATDTQYF. The CDR3 DNA is TGTGCCAGCAGCTTCGGGACAGCCACAGATACGCAGTATTTT.

CDR3 amino acids: CASSQLLAGRGEQYF. In DNA form, the CDR3 reads TGTGCCAGCAGCCAGCTACTAGCGGGGAGAGGCGAGCAGTACTTC. J is TRBJ2-7 and V is TRBV4-2; TRBD2 matches 10 bases. Germline V gene sequence: CDR1 LGHNA, CDR2 YNFKEQ. V lost 3 bases, J lost 6 bases, and 8 bases stayed unmatched. CDR3 length equals 15 residues.

This chain joins TRBV7-8 and TRBJ2-3; D is ambiguous. The germline V gene encodes CDR1 SGHVS and CDR2 FQNEAQ. The V end lost 6 bases, the J end lost 0 bases, and 16 bases lay between the germline ends. The CDR3 loop spans 16 amino acids. CDR3 nucleotide sequence: TGTGCCAGCAGGCCCCCCCCGACTTCTAGCACAGATACGCAGTATTTT. It specifies CASRPPPTSSTDTQYF.

This clone was seen only a few times. The gene calls are TRBV19 and TRBJ2-2; D is undetermined. This CDR3 contains 13 residues. The V end was cut by 6 bases, the J end by 4 bases, with 9 bases between. Germline V gives CDR1 LNHDA, CDR2 SQIVND (reference sequence). CDR3 region: CASSPSGTGELFF. As DNA, the CDR3 is TGTGCCAGTAGCCCCTCCGGCACCGGGGAGCTGTTTTTT.

V gene TRBV12-3 or TRBV12-4 combines with J gene TRBJ1-2, with D hard to call. The CDR3 length is 12 residues. Trimming took 4 bases from V and 6 from J, leaving 9 bases between them. CDR3 residues: CASSSRLDGYTF. In DNA, the CDR3 is TGTGCCAGCAGTTCCCGTCTTGATGGCTACACCTTC.

V usage is TRBV5-1 and J usage is TRBJ1-2, with a weak D call TRBD1 (6 bases). V lost 0 bases to trimming and J lost 4 bases, with 10 bases between them. This CDR3 is 14 amino acids long. CDR1 SGHRS and CDR2 YFSETQ come from the germline V gene. The CDR3 protein is CASSLGPGVYGYTF. The CDR3 nucleotides read TGCGCCAGCAGCTTGGGCCCAGGGGTCTATGGCTACACCTTC.

This chain links TRBV3-1 (or the pseudogene TRBV3-2) with TRBJ1-6, with D uncertain. The CDR3 totals 17 residues. The germline V gene encodes CDR1 LGHDT and CDR2 YNNKEL (reference sequence). V gave up 1 base and J gave up 7 bases, with 17 bases separating them. The CDR3 DNA sequence: TGTGCCAGCAGCCAAGGTTCTAGTCCGGTGTGGAATTCACCCCTCCACTTT. Translated, it gives CASSQGSSPVWNSPLHF.

This chain joins TRBV24-1 and TRBJ2-5; 8 bases are a match to TRBD2. This CDR3 has 15 residues. Germline V gene sequence: CDR1 KGHDR, CDR2 SFDVKD. J gave up 2 bases and V 5 bases, and 6 bases lay outside the gene matches. The CDR3 sequence is CATSVAGSEQETQYF. CDR3 nucleotide sequence: TGTGCCACCAGTGTAGCGGGGTCAGAACAAGAGACCCAGTACTTC.